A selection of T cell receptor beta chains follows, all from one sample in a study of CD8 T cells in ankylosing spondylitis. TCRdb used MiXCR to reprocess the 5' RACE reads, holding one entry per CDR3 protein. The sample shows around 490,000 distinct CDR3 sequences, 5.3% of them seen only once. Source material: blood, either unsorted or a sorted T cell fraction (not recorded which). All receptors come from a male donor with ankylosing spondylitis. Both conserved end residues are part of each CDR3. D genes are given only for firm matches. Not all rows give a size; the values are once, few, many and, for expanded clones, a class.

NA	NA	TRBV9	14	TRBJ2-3	CASSGVFYTDTQYF	TGTGCCAGCAGCGGGGTCTTTTACACAGATACGCAGTATTTT
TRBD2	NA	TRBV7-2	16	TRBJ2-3	CASSRGTSGLRGTQYF	TGTGCCAGCAGCAGGGGGACTAGCGGGCTCCGAGGCACGCAGTATTTT
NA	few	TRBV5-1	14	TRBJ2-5	CASSWGVPPETQYF	TGCGCCAGCAGCTGGGGGGTCCCCCCAGAGACCCAGTACTTC
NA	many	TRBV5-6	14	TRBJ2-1	CASSWRLAYNEQFF	TGTGCCAGCAGCTGGAGACTGGCCTACAATGAGCAGTTCTTC
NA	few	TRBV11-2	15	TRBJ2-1	CASSLAPGPYNEQFF	TGTGCCAGCAGCTTAGCGCCAGGTCCCTACAATGAGCAGTTCTTC
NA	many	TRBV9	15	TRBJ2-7	CASSVELGPIYEQYF	TGTGCCAGCAGCGTAGAACTCGGGCCCATCTACGAGCAGTACTTC
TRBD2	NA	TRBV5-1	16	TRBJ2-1	CASSPRPSGETYEQFF	TGCGCCAGCAGCCCTAGACCTAGCGGAGAGACTTATGAGCAGTTCTTC
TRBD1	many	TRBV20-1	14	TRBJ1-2	CSARGGTGDYGYTF	TGCAGTGCTAGAGGCGGGACAGGGGACTATGGCTACACCTTC
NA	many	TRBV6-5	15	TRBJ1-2	CASSYYGGRGYGYTF	TGTGCCAGCAGTTACTATGGCGGCCGTGGGTATGGCTACACCTTC
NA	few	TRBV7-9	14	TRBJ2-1	CASSMDYSYNEQFF	TGTGCCAGCAGCATGGACTACTCCTACAATGAGCAGTTCTTC
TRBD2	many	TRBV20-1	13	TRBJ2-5	CSIAGGPRETQYF	TGCAGTATAGCGGGAGGGCCGAGGGAGACCCAGTACTTC
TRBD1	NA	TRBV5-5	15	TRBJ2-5	CASSVGTGGQETQYF	TGTGCCAGCAGCGTCGGGACAGGGGGCCAAGAGACCCAGTACTTC
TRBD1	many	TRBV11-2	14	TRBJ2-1	CASSLYRGANEQFF	TGTGCCAGCAGCTTATACAGGGGAGCAAATGAGCAGTTCTTC
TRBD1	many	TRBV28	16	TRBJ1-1	CASDSRGGTGMTEAFF	TGTGCCAGCGATTCACGCGGGGGGACAGGGATGACTGAAGCTTTCTTT
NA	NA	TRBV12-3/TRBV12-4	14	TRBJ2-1	CASSLWETYNEQFF	TGTGCCAGCAGTTTATGGGAGACCTACAATGAGCAGTTCTTC
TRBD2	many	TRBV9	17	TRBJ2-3	CASSVGLAGASTDTQYF	TGTGCCAGCAGCGTAGGACTAGCGGGGGCGAGCACAGATACGCAGTATTTT
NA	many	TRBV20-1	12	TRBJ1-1	CSATPPYTEAFF	TGCAGTGCCACCCCACCCTACACTGAAGCTTTCTTT
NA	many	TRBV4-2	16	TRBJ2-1	CASSQGRDRLYNEQFF	TGTGCCAGCAGCCAAGGGCGGGACAGACTCTACAATGAGCAGTTCTTC
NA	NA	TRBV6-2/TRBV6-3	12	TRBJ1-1	CASREVTTEAFF	TGTGCCAGCAGGGAGGTAACCACTGAAGCTTTCTTT
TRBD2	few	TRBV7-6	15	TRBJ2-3	CASSLSGGTTDTQYF	TGTGCCAGCAGCTTAAGCGGGGGGACTACAGATACGCAGTATTTT
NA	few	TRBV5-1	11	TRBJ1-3	CASRGENTIYF	TGCGCCAGCCGCGGAGAAAACACCATATATTTT
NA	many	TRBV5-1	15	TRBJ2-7	CASRSGARSSYEQYF	TGCGCCAGCAGGTCAGGGGCGAGGAGCTCCTACGAGCAGTACTTC
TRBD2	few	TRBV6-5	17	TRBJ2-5	CASSYLSGLAGGETQYF	TGTGCCAGCAGTTACCTCTCGGGACTAGCGGGGGGAGAAACCCAGTACTTC
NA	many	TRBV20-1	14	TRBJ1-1	CSASPHLGDTEAFF	TGCAGTGCTAGCCCGCACCTTGGAGACACTGAAGCTTTCTTT
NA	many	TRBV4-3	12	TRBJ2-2	CASSQGPGELFF	TGCGCCAGCAGCCAAGGACCCGGGGAGCTGTTTTTT
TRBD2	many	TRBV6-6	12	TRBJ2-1	CASSPQLAWEFF	TGTGCCAGCAGCCCTCAACTAGCGTGGGAGTTCTTC
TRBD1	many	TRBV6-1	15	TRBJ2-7	CASRKRQGFSYEQYF	TGTGCCAGCAGAAAGAGACAGGGGTTCAGTTACGAGCAGTACTTC
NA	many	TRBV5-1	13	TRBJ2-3	CASSSGVSDTQYF	TGCGCCAGCAGTTCAGGGGTTTCGGATACGCAGTATTTT
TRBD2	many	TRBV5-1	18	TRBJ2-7	CASSLGGYSGLSSYEQYF	TGCGCCAGCAGCTTGGGCGGTTACTCGGGACTAAGCTCCTACGAGCAGTACTTC
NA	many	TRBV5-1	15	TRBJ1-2	CASSLDTVLGDGYTF	TGCGCCAGCAGCTTGGATACGGTTTTGGGGGATGGCTACACCTTC
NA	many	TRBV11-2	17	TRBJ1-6	CASSPGPEYGNNSPLHF	TGTGCCAGCAGCCCCGGACCCGAGTACGGGAATAATTCACCCCTCCACTTT
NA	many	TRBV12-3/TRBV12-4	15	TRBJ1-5	CASSLATGEGQPQHF	TGTGCCAGCAGTTTAGCGACCGGGGAGGGTCAGCCCCAGCATTTT
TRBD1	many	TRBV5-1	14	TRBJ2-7	CASSRDSNPYEQYF	TGCGCCAGCAGCCGGGACAGCAATCCCTACGAGCAGTACTTC
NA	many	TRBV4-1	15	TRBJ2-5	CASSQDGNQQETQYF	TGCGCCAGCAGCCAAGATGGGAACCAACAAGAGACCCAGTACTTC
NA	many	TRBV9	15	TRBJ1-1	CASSVMSTMNTEAFF	TGTGCCAGCAGCGTGATGTCTACTATGAACACTGAAGCTTTCTTT
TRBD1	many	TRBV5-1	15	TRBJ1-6	CASSSFRDSNSPLHF	TGCGCCAGCAGCTCATTCCGGGACAGCAATTCACCCCTCCACTTT
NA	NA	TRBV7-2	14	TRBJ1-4	CASSPRWGGEKLFF	TGTGCCAGCAGCCCTAGGTGGGGGGGCGAAAAACTGTTTTTT
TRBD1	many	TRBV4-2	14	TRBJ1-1	CASSPTGGRTEAFF	TGTGCCAGCAGCCCGACAGGGGGTAGGACTGAAGCTTTCTTT
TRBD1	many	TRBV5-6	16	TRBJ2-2	CASSLLGQANTGELFF	TGTGCCAGCAGCTTGTTGGGACAGGCAAACACCGGGGAGCTGTTTTTT
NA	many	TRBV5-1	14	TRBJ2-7	CASSLSGTGYEQYF	TGCGCCAGCAGCTTATCAGGGACGGGGTACGAGCAGTACTTC
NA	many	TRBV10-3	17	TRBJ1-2	CAISESGTILANYGYTF	TGTGCCATCAGTGAGTCGGGTACGATCTTAGCTAACTATGGCTACACCTTC
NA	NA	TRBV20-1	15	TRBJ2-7	CSARDSREFVPEQYF	TGCAGTGCTAGAGATTCACGGGAGTTCGTGCCTGAGCAGTACTTC
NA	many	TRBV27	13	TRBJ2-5	CASSLSGGPTQYF	TGTGCCAGCAGTTTATCTGGGGGTCCAACCCAGTACTTC
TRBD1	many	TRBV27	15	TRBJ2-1	CASSLVGTGYSEQFF	TGTGCCAGCAGTCTCGTGGGGACAGGGTACAGTGAGCAGTTCTTC
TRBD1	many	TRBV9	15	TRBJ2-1	CASSVRDRGLNEQFF	TGTGCCAGCAGCGTAAGGGACAGGGGTTTGAATGAGCAGTTCTTC
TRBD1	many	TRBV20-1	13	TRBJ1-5	CSAADRARQPQHF	TGCAGTGCTGCCGACAGGGCACGGCAGCCCCAGCATTTT
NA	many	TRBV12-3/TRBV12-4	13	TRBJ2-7	CASSLSRGSEQYF	TGTGCCAGCAGTTTAAGTAGGGGGAGCGAGCAGTACTTC
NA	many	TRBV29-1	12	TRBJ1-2	CSAGGGAWGYTF	TGCAGCGCTGGAGGGGGGGCTTGGGGCTACACCTTC